This record looks at one TCR beta chain sequence and its context. The antigen remains unidentified. The primer mix had 60 Vbeta and 13 Jbeta primers. Method: immunoSEQ multiplex PCR; TCRdb's copy keeps in-frame clones and lacks some. The table counts under 200,000 clones; 5.5% to 7.5% lies in the top ten. The sample comes from a study of cytomegalovirus exposure and HLA in healthy donors. Findings and limits, study-wide: The study reported that TCR beta sequences accurately predicted HLA-A and HLA-B alleles in most subjects.

The CDR3 loop spans 18 amino acids. With V trimmed by 0 bases and J by 2 bases, 12 bases remained unmatched. Germline V CDR1 and CDR2: MNHEY, SMNVEV (reference sequence). The clonotype comes from a man aged 25 to 40 in good health and CMV-seronegative. The V call is TRBV27, the J call TRBJ1-2, with 7 bases that match TRBD1. Sequenced sample: PBMCs. CDR3 amino acids: CASSLSAPPGTVNYGYTF. Here the CDR3 DNA reads TGTGCCAGCAGTTTATCAGCCCCTCCAGGGACAGTGAACTATGGCTACACCTTC.